Each of the 27 T cell receptor beta chains below was sequenced from the same sample in a study of control samples from healthy donors and cancer patients. Method: immunoSEQ multiplex PCR; TCRdb's copy keeps in-frame clones and lacks some. The table records about 93,000 clones, about 85% of them present only once. Sequencing input: blood. Source of these receptors: a woman in her 70s in good health.

This chain connects TRBV27 to TRBJ2-1; D remains ambiguous. The germline CDR1 and CDR2 sequences are MNHEY and SMNVEV (reference sequence). The CDR3 sequence is 14 residues long. The V end lost 6 bases, the J end lost 5 bases, and 14 bases lay between the germline ends. The CDR3 spells CASSANSLDNEQFF. In nucleotides, the CDR3 is TGTGCCAGCAGCGCAAATAGCCTAGACAATGAGCAGTTCTTC.

V gene TRBV23-1 combines with J gene TRBJ2-1; TRBD1 aligns across 10 bases. TRBV23-1 is an ORF, and what it does is uncertain. This CDR3 is 16 amino acids long. V was clipped by 3 bases and J by 6 bases; unmatched bases: 8. In DNA, the CDR3 is TGCGCCAGCAGTCAGACCCGACAGGGGGCGTTCAATGAGCAGTTCTTC. It translates to CASSQTRQGAFNEQFF.

The chain carries TRBV7-9 and TRBJ1-1; D may be TRBD1 (5 bases). Trimming took off 2 bases at V and 1 base at J, with 8 bases between the two ends. The CDR3 loop spans 14 amino acids. Germline V gene data show CDR1 as SEHNR and CDR2 as FQNEAQ (reference sequence). The DNA for the CDR3 is TGTGCCAGCAGCTTACCCCAGGGGAACACTGAAGCTTTCTTT. Translated, it gives CASSLPQGNTEAFF.

This chain links TRBV7-9 with TRBJ1-1; D is perhaps TRBD1 (5 bases). Germline CDR1 is SEHNR and CDR2 is FQNEAQ (reference sequence). V lost 2 bases and J lost 4, with 11 bases in between. This CDR3 is 14 amino acids long. The CDR3 nucleotides read TGTGCCAGCAGCTTAATGGGGACTAGCACTGAAGCTTTCTTT. It encodes CASSLMGTSTEAFF.

The rearrangement links TRBV19 to TRBJ2-1; D is undetermined. This CDR3 has 11 amino acids. Per the germline V gene, CDR1 is LNHDA and CDR2 is SQIVND (reference sequence). V lost 8 bases and J lost 9, with 11 bases in between. The CDR3 sequence: CASYDFGEQFF. CDR3 nucleotides: TGTGCCAGTTACGATTTTGGTGAGCAGTTCTTC. The full variable domain, with the rest looked up from reference TRBV19 and TRBJ2-1, is DGGITQSPKYLFRKEGQNVTLSCEQNLNHDAMYWYRQDPGQGLRLIYYSQIVNDFQKGDIAEGYSVSREKKESFPLTVTSAQKNPTAFYLCASYDFGEQFFGPGTRLTVL.

V gene TRBV5-1 combines with J gene TRBJ1-1; a possible D gene is TRBD1 (6 bases). Germline V lookup: CDR1 SGHRS, CDR2 YFSETQ. V was clipped by 0 bases and J by 3 bases, with 12 bases between them. The CDR3 spans 15 residues. CDR3 sequence (DNA): TGCGCCAGCAGCTTGGCCGGGACACTGTACACTGAAGCTTTCTTT. It translates to CASSLAGTLYTEAFF.

This chain uses TRBV9 with TRBJ2-5, with 7 bases lining up with TRBD2. From germline, CDR1 is SGDLS and CDR2 YYNGEE. There are 16 residues in the CDR3. The trim removed 0 bases at V and 5 bases at J, leaving 10 bases unmatched. The CDR3 region is CASSVAFGLVGETQYF. The CDR3 DNA follows: TGTGCCAGCAGCGTAGCGTTCGGACTAGTGGGCGAGACCCAGTACTTC.

The chain links TRBV4-1 to TRBJ1-2; weak D call: TRBD1 (5 bases). The germline V and J ends were trimmed by 1 base and 2 bases, with 8 bases remaining between them. The germline gives CDR1 MGHRA, CDR2 YSYEKL. The CDR3 runs to 14 residues. The DNA for the CDR3 is TGCGCCAGCAGCCAAGCCGGGGCCAACTATGGCTACACCTTC. It yields the protein CASSQAGANYGYTF.

This clone has just a few counts. The J gene is TRBJ1-3, the V gene TRBV7-2, with D unresolved. V was trimmed by 2 bases and J by 2 bases, leaving 10 bases between them. The CDR3 covers 15 residues. Germline loops: CDR1 SGHTA, CDR2 FQGNSA. The CDR3 nucleotides read TGTGCCAGCAGCTTACAAGGCTGGCCTGGAAACACCATATATTTT. Its protein product is CASSLQGWPGNTIYF.

The chain carries TRBV3-1 (or the pseudogene TRBV3-2) and TRBJ2-1, with D unclear. Germline CDR1 and CDR2: LGHDT and YNNKEL (reference sequence). The V end was cut by 4 bases, the J end by 6 bases, with 7 bases between. The CDR3 sequence is 12 residues long. CDR3 residues: CASSLLVNEQFF. CDR3 bases: TGTGCCAGCAGCCTGCTAGTCAATGAGCAGTTCTTC.

The J gene is TRBJ2-1, the V gene TRBV9, with a possible D match to TRBD1 (6 bases). Germline V gene sequence: CDR1 SGDLS, CDR2 YYNGEE. The germline V and J ends were trimmed by 0 bases and 7 bases, with 14 bases remaining between them. The CDR3 spans 15 residues. The CDR3 nucleotides are TGTGCCAGCAGCGTAGGAGGGGGAGTAGGGAATGAGCAGTTCTTC. Residues: CASSVGGGVGNEQFF.

The rearrangement joins TRBV7-2 to TRBJ2-7, with TRBD1 matching over 8 bases. This CDR3 comprises 14 residues. J lost 2 bases, V lost 4 bases, and 4 bases had no gene match. Germline CDR1 reads SGHTA; CDR2 reads FQGNSA. CDR3 loop: CASSSDRDAYEQYF. The CDR3 nucleotides read TGTGCCAGCAGCTCGGACAGGGACGCCTACGAGCAGTACTTC.

The chain couples TRBV12-3 or TRBV12-4 to TRBJ2-1; D remains unclear. Deletions cut 10 bases from V and 8 bases from J, with 18 bases between. This CDR3 is 13 amino acids long. For the CDR3, the DNA is TGTGCCACCCTTAAGGCCCCTGGCGATGAGCAGTTCTTC. Protein: CATLKAPGDEQFF.

This chain joins TRBV6-6 and TRBJ2-1, with no clear D. Trimming took off 3 bases at V and 9 bases at J, with 3 bases between the two ends. The CDR3 covers 10 residues. Germline CDR1 is MNHNY and CDR2 is SVGAGI (reference sequence). The CDR3 here is CASSYVEQFF. The DNA of the CDR3 is TGTGCCAGCAGTTATGTTGAGCAGTTCTTC.

The table lists this clone with a count of one. The chain carries TRBV6-5 and TRBJ2-7; TRBD1 matches 9 bases. The ends lost 5 bases at V and 0 bases at J; junction bases unmatched: 5. This CDR3 contains 15 residues. The V gene's germline CDR1 is MNHEY and CDR2 SVGAGI. CDR3 in amino acids: CASSKQGASSYEQYF. Here the CDR3 DNA reads TGTGCCAGCAGTAAACAGGGGGCAAGCTCCTACGAGCAGTACTTC.

The V gene is TRBV4-1, the J gene TRBJ1-2; D gene uncertain. The CDR3 consists of 17 residues. Trimming pared 0 bases from V and 5 bases from J, leaving 19 bases between. Germline CDR1 and CDR2: MGHRA and YSYEKL. This CDR3 is CASSQDGVEPSRYGYTF. The DNA of the CDR3 is TGCGCCAGCAGCCAAGACGGGGTCGAACCCAGTCGATATGGCTACACCTTC.

This chain links TRBV5-1 with TRBJ2-7; unclear D gene. Trimming removed 4 bases from V and 5 bases from J, with 10 bases in between. Germline values: CDR1 SGHRS, CDR2 YFSETQ. This CDR3 is built from 12 residues. The chain's CDR3 is CASSKGSHEQYF. CDR3 DNA sequence: TGCGCCAGCAGCAAGGGTTCCCACGAGCAGTACTTC.

The chain is built from TRBV5-1 and TRBJ2-3; D is uncertain. This CDR3 region has 15 residues. From germline, CDR1 is SGHRS and CDR2 YFSETQ. V was shortened by 1 base and J by 0 bases, with 9 bases between the two germline ends. CDR3 DNA: TGCGCCAGCAGCTTGATCGCGCAAAGCACAGATACGCAGTATTTT. This codes for CASSLIAQSTDTQYF.

This clone was seen once. This chain uses TRBV19 with TRBJ1-4; D remains unclear. The CDR3 length is 14 residues. V gave up 1 base and J gave up 5 bases, with 8 bases separating them. Germline V gives CDR1 LNHDA, CDR2 SQIVND (reference sequence). The chain's CDR3 is CASSIGTRNEKLFF. As DNA, the CDR3 is TGTGCCAGTAGTATAGGAACCAGGAATGAAAAACTGTTTTTT.

This clone was counted a few times. This chain joins TRBV21-1 and TRBJ1-2. TRBV21-1 is a listed pseudogene. The CDR3 length is 15 residues. The CDR3 nucleotides are TGTGCCAGCAGCCTCCGTAATGGGACCCCTGGCGGCTACACCTTC. This translates into CASSLRNGTPGGYTF.

This chain links TRBV14 with TRBJ1-1; no firm D call. CDR3 length equals 16 residues. V shed 0 bases and J shed 6 bases, with 17 bases lying between them. Germline CDR1 and CDR2: SGHDN and FVKESK. The CDR3 spells CASSQDHRTGLAEAFF. The CDR3 bases are TGTGCCAGCAGCCAAGATCATAGGACCGGGCTGGCTGAAGCTTTCTTT.

V is TRBV6-6 and J is TRBJ1-1, with TRBD1 identical over 8 bases. V lost 5 bases, J lost 2 bases, and 7 bases stayed unmatched. The CDR3 runs 15 residues. Germline CDR1 and CDR2: MNHNY and SVGAGI (reference sequence). The CDR3 spells CASSPPGQGNTEAFF. In nucleotides, the CDR3 is TGTGCCAGCAGTCCTCCTGGACAGGGTAACACTGAAGCTTTCTTT.

The rearrangement uses TRBV6-2 or TRBV6-3 and TRBJ2-7; maybe TRBD2 (6 bases). Germline lookup yields CDR1 MNHEY and CDR2 SVGEGT. V was cut by 2 bases and J by 3 bases, with 11 bases left in between. The CDR3 is 14 residues long. CDR3 region: CASSYGTFGYEQYF. The CDR3, as DNA: TGTGCCAGCAGTTACGGGACTTTCGGCTACGAGCAGTACTTC.

V usage is TRBV9 and J usage is TRBJ2-3; D is possibly TRBD1 (6 bases). Germline lookup yields CDR1 SGDLS and CDR2 YYNGEE. The CDR3 sequence is 13 residues long. Trimming pared 0 bases from V and 10 bases from J, leaving 12 bases between. This chain's CDR3 is CASSVVDQGSQYF. The CDR3 DNA is TGTGCCAGCAGCGTAGTTGATCAGGGGTCGCAGTATTTT. Supplemented by reference TRBV9 and TRBJ2-3, the full variable domain reads DSGVTQTPKHLITATGQRVTLRCSPRSGDLSVYWYQQSLDQGLQFLIQYYNGEERAKGNILERFSAQQFPDLHSELNLSSLELGDSALYFCASSVVDQGSQYFGPGTRLTVL.

The chain joins TRBV6-5 to TRBJ2-3; perhaps TRBD2 as D (5 bases). The CDR3 length is 14 residues. V lost 7 bases, J lost 1 base, and 12 bases lay in between. In germline, CDR1 is MNHEY, CDR2 SVGAGI. CDR3 DNA: TGTGCCAGCAAAAAGAGCGGTCGCACAGATACGCAGTATTTT. Translating gives CASKKSGRTDTQYF.

Only one count was recorded for this clone. DNA of the CDR3: TGTGCCAGCAGCCCCCCCCGAACAAATAGCAATCAGCCCCAGCATTTT. Amino acids: CASSPPRTNSNQPQHF. This chain connects TRBV21-1 to TRBJ1-5; TRBD1 is the table's D call and was not checked against the DNA. TRBV21-1 is assigned pseudogene status. The length of the CDR3 is 16 residues.

This clone was detected a few times. The rearrangement links TRBV2 to TRBJ1-1, with D unresolved. Germline V gives CDR1 SNHLY, CDR2 FYNNEI. This CDR3 is built from 11 residues. The V gene lost 8 bases and the J gene lost 11 bases, with 15 bases spanning the gap. The chain's CDR3 is CASPEGLGAFF. The CDR3 DNA reads TGTGCCAGCCCCGAGGGCCTGGGGGCTTTCTTT.